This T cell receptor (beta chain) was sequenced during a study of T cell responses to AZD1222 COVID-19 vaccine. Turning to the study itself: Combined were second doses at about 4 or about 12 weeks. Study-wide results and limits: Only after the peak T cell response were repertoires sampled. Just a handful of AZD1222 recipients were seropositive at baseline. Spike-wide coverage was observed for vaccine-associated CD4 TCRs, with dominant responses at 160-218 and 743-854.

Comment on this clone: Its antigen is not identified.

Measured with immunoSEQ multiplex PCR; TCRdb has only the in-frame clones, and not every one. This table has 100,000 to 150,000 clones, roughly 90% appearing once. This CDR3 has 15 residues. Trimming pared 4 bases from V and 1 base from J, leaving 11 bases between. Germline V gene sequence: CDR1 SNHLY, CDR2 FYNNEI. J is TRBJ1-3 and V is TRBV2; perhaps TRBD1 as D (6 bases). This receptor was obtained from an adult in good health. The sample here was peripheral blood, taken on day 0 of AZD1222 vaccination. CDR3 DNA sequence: TGTGCCAGCAGTGTGGAGGGGGGATCTGGAAACACCATATATTTT. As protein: CASSVEGGSGNTIYF.